This TCR beta chain originates from a study of cytomegalovirus exposure and HLA in healthy donors. As for the study in general: Earlier, fewer than 130 million unique TCR beta sequences were recovered from roughly 200 million T cells by an analysis.

Study results and limitations: Across donors, most TCRs were seen rarely, yet some public ones were widespread. TCR beta sequences numbering more than 15,000 were associated with HLA alleles at 0.05 false discovery rate in a later analysis. An analysis was carried out at a later point. It showed that HLA-associated TCR beta chains were more clonally expanded than equally common non-associated chains.

Comments on this clone: Its target is unknown.

V gave up 8 bases and J gave up 2 bases, with 22 bases separating them. This CDR3 is built from 16 residues. CDR1 SGHTA and CDR2 FQGNSA come from the germline V gene. A multiplex PCR was run with 60 Vbeta primers and 13 Jbeta primers. Data came from immunoSEQ multiplex PCR; TCRdb stores just in-frame clones and leaves some out. The table has approximately 150,000 clones, 75% to 85% seen once; the top ten hold over 4.5%. The sequence was collected from a woman younger than 30 in good health and CMV-seropositive. Material for sequencing was PBMCs. The chain links TRBV7-2 to TRBJ2-7, with D perhaps TRBD1 (6 bases). CDR3 DNA: TGTGCCAGCGTCGACCAAGGGGGAGTCATACCCTACGAGCAGTACTTC. It yields the protein CASVDQGGVIPYEQYF. Full variable domain (rest looked up from reference TRBV7-2 and TRBJ2-7): GAGVSQSPSNKVTEKGKDVELRCDPISGHTALYWYRQSLGQGLEFLIYFQGNSAPDKSGLPSDRFSAERTGGSVSTLTIQRTQQEDSAVYLCASVDQGGVIPYEQYFGPGTRLTVT.